This TCR beta chain was found in a study of CD8+ T cells in alopecia areata. On the study more broadly: Treated patients swallowed 5 to 10 mg of oral tofacitinib twice daily. Points from the study as a whole: With tofacitinib ongoing, many expanded lesional clones persisted in both scalp and blood.

Treatment described: oral pan-JAK inhibitor, 5-10 mg twice daily. The authors sorted CD4+ and CD8+ T cells from PBMCs. Remarks on this clone: Antigen specificity is unknown.

Sequencing relied on a cDNA template that was reverse transcribed from extracted RNA. TCRdb keeps only in-frame clones here, not all; method: immunoSEQ multiplex PCR. The profile shows about 180,000 clones, about 51% of them singletons. Trimming removed 6 bases from V and 5 bases from J, with 19 bases in between. The CDR3 sequence is 14 residues long. Germline V gene lookup returns CDR1 SQVTM and CDR2 ANQGSEA. Here the sequenced sample was CD8+ T cells sorted from blood, taken at approximately week 51, from a patient treated with tofacitinib. V usage is TRBV29-1 and J usage is TRBJ2-5; no definite D call. The TCR sequence derives from a human donor with alopecia areata. CDR3 sequence: CSVRTAVKQETQYF. CDR3 sequence (DNA): TGCAGCGTCCGAACGGCAGTCAAACAGGAGACCCAGTACTTC.